These 21 T cell receptor beta chains were all obtained from the same sample, sequenced in a study of shared clonotypes between healthy human individuals. Clones were sequenced by immunoSEQ multiplex PCR, and TCRdb holds only the in-frame ones, with some missing. The sample includes 2,500,000 or so clones, under 95% seen only once; the top ten take approximately 0.39%. Sequencing was done on a sample of naive CD4+ T cells from PBMCs. Subset here: CD45RA+ positively selected. The receptors here all came from a man aged 18 to 29 in good health. Some clones in this sample may be carry-over from other donors' samples.

The CDR3: CASSLDGLMNTEAFF. In DNA form, the CDR3 reads TGTGCCAGCAGCTTAGATGGACTTATGAACACTGAAGCTTTCTTT. The chain uses TRBV11-3 and TRBJ1-1, with D unclear. The V gene lost 0 bases and the J gene lost 0 bases, with 8 bases spanning the gap. This CDR3 is built from 15 residues. Germline V lookup: CDR1 SGHNT, CDR2 YENEEA.

The V gene is TRBV10-1, the J gene TRBJ2-7, with D perhaps matching TRBD1 (6 bases). Trimming took 6 bases from V and 0 from J, leaving 12 bases between them. Germline loops: CDR1 WNHNN, CDR2 SYGVQD (reference sequence). The CDR3 runs to 14 residues. The CDR3 sequence: CASRTQGSSYEQYF. In nucleotides, the CDR3 is TGCGCCAGCAGAACACAGGGCAGCTCCTACGAGCAGTACTTC.

The rearrangement uses TRBV6-6 and TRBJ2-5, with a possible D match to TRBD2 (6 bases). The germline CDR1 and CDR2 sequences are MNHNY and SVGAGI (reference sequence). The V gene lost 1 base and the J gene lost 4 bases, with 13 bases spanning the gap. The CDR3 is 15 amino acids. The CDR3 loop reads CASSYFRERGETQYF. CDR3 bases: TGTGCCAGCAGTTACTTCCGGGAGAGGGGAGAGACCCAGTACTTC.

This clone was seen once. This chain's CDR3 is CASSPGTWGSYEQYF. The CDR3 DNA follows: TGTGCCAGCAGCCCCGGCACGTGGGGGTCCTACGAGCAGTACTTC. This chain uses TRBV5-6 with TRBJ2-7, with D possibly being TRBD1 or TRBD2 (5 bases each). Germline V gene sequence: CDR1 SGHDT, CDR2 YYEEEE. The CDR3 is 15 amino acids. Trimming took 4 bases from V and 1 from J, leaving 15 bases between them.

On this clone: Sequence at one end of the junction differs from germline and may be a read error. This chain uses TRBV28 with TRBJ1-2; D is undetermined. Germline V gene data show CDR1 as MDHEN and CDR2 as SYDVKM. The length of the CDR3 is 12 residues. The CDR3, as DNA: TGTGCCAGCAGTGAATCCACAGTTCCCGCTTTCTTC. This sequence encodes CASSESTVPAFF.

The V call is TRBV5-1, the J call TRBJ1-4; 10 bases are a match to TRBD1. Germline assignment: CDR1 SGHRS and CDR2 YFSETQ. Unmatched junction bases numbered 13, after V lost 4 bases and J lost 4 bases. The CDR3 has 18 residues. The CDR3 sequence is CASSPNRDRGLINEKLFF. CDR3 in DNA: TGCGCCAGCAGCCCGAACCGGGACAGGGGCCTTATTAATGAAAAACTGTTTTTT.

This chain connects TRBV28 to TRBJ2-7, with D tentatively TRBD2 (7 bases). The CDR3 covers 17 residues. The V gene's germline CDR1 is MDHEN and CDR2 SYDVKM. V lost 1 base, J lost 2 bases, and 18 bases lay in between. The CDR3 coding sequence is TGTGCCAGCAGTTTATCCCTGCGGGGGCTAGATCCCTACGAGCAGTACTTC. Its translation: CASSLSLRGLDPYEQYF.

This clone showed up just once. The gene calls are TRBV27 and TRBJ2-3, with no clear D. Per germline, CDR1 MNHEY and CDR2 SMNVEV (reference sequence). The CDR3 totals 12 residues. The V end lost 10 bases, the J end lost 6 bases, and 14 bases lay between the germline ends. The CDR3: CANRTPVDTQYF. CDR3 nucleotide sequence: TGTGCCAACCGAACTCCCGTGGATACGCAGTATTTT.

The J gene is TRBJ1-4, the V gene TRBV19; D gene uncertain. The CDR3 totals 12 residues. CDR1 and CDR2 from the germline V gene are LNHDA and SQIVND (reference sequence). Trimming took 7 bases from V and 8 from J, leaving 11 bases between them. CDR3 nucleotide sequence: TGTGCCAGTACCACATCGGGGGAAAAACTGTTTTTT. This translates into CASTTSGEKLFF.

The rearrangement joins TRBV14 to TRBJ1-2, with 7 bases aligning to TRBD1. The length of the CDR3 is 14 residues. In germline, CDR1 is SGHDN, CDR2 FVKESK. V trimming: 6 bases; J trimming: 8 bases; junction bases outside the gene matches: 12. The CDR3 reads CASRTTGAAQGYTF. The CDR3 nucleotides are TGTGCCAGCAGAACCACAGGGGCAGCTCAGGGCTACACCTTC.

The V gene is TRBV6-1, the J gene TRBJ2-7; D gene unclear. The CDR3 extends over 14 amino acids. Trimming took off 6 bases at V and 4 bases at J, with 16 bases between the two ends. The V gene's germline CDR1 is MNHNS and CDR2 SASEGT. For the CDR3, the DNA is TGTGCCAGCAGACACCTGGGCCGAGGTTACGAGCAGTACTTC. Translation: CASRHLGRGYEQYF.

V usage is TRBV28 and J usage is TRBJ2-7, with D perhaps given as TRBD1 or TRBD2 (7 bases each). The CDR3 is 14 residues long. V was pared by 7 bases and J by 1 base, with 14 bases between. Looked up from germline, CDR1 is MDHEN and CDR2 is SYDVKM. The CDR3 bases are TGTGCCAGCACCACCAGGGGGGGATCCTACGAGCAGTACTTC. As protein: CASTTRGGSYEQYF. Drawing the rest from reference TRBV28 and TRBJ2-7, the complete variable domain is DVKVTQSSRYLVKRTGEKVFLECVQDMDHENMFWYRQDPGLGLRLIYFSYDVKMKEKGDIPEGYSVSREKKERFSLILESASTNQTSMYLCASTTRGGSYEQYFGPGTRLTVT.

V is TRBV5-4 and J is TRBJ2-7; 7 bases are a match to TRBD2. Germline V lookup: CDR1 SGHNT, CDR2 YYREEE (reference sequence). V lost 4 bases, J lost 0 bases, and 7 bases stayed unmatched. CDR3 size: 15 residues. CDR3 residues: CASSPTSSNSYEQYF. CDR3 DNA: TGTGCCAGCAGCCCGACTAGCAGCAACTCCTACGAGCAGTACTTC.

The CDR3: CASSRGDRGLNTEAFF. Written as DNA, the CDR3 is TGTGCCAGCAGCCGAGGGGACAGGGGGCTGAACACTGAAGCTTTCTTT. The J gene is TRBJ1-1, the V gene TRBV14, with TRBD1 matching over 12 bases. CDR1 SGHDN and CDR2 FVKESK come from the germline V gene. J lost 0 bases, V lost 4 bases, and 3 bases had no gene match. The CDR3 extends over 16 amino acids.

This clone was detected once. The V gene is TRBV9, the J gene TRBJ2-2; 11 bases fit TRBD2. The CDR3 is 16 residues long. The germline V gene encodes CDR1 SGDLS and CDR2 YYNGEE. J gave up 4 bases and V 0 bases, and 2 bases lay outside the gene matches. The CDR3 region has the DNA TGTGCCAGCAGCGTAGTAGCGGGAGGGCCCACCGGGGAGCTGTTTTTT. It yields the protein CASSVVAGGPTGELFF.

The rearrangement links TRBV5-4 to TRBJ2-1; D gene ambiguous. Germline assignment: CDR1 SGHNT and CDR2 YYREEE (reference sequence). Trimming left V 0 bases short and J 0 bases short, with 10 bases between. The CDR3 is 16 residues long. The CDR3 DNA sequence: TGTGCCAGCAGCTTGGGAACAGCCCTCTCCTACAATGAGCAGTTCTTC. Amino acid sequence: CASSLGTALSYNEQFF.

In this sample, this clone turned up once. The chain recombines TRBV7-3 with TRBJ2-5, with D perhaps TRBD2 (5 bases). From germline, CDR1 is SGHTA and CDR2 FQGTGA. Trimming cost V 3 bases and J 9 bases, with 17 bases left between them. This CDR3 has 14 amino acids. CDR3 coding DNA: TGTGCCAGCAGCTTGTTCAGCGGTAGTTTGTCCCAGTACTTC. This encodes CASSLFSGSLSQYF. The entire variable domain, with the rest obtained from reference TRBV7-3 and TRBJ2-5, is as follows: GAGVSQTPSNKVTEKGKYVELRCDPISGHTALYWYRQSLGQGPEFLIYFQGTGAADDSGLPNDRFFAVRPEGSVSTLKIQRTERGDSAVYLCASSLFSGSLSQYFGPGTRLLVL.

This chain joins TRBV11-1 and TRBJ2-2; D is perhaps TRBD1 (6 bases). This CDR3 region has 15 residues. Deletions cut 2 bases from V and 1 base from J, with 8 bases between. The germline gives CDR1 SGHAT, CDR2 FQDESV (reference sequence). Written as DNA, the CDR3 is TGTGCCAGCAGCTTAATGGGACAGAACACCGGGGAGCTGTTTTTT. Protein: CASSLMGQNTGELFF.

The genes are TRBV5-1 and TRBJ2-1; 9 positions match TRBD2. CDR3 length: 16 amino acids. Germline CDR1 reads SGHRS; CDR2 reads YFSETQ. V lost 0 bases, J lost 2 bases, and 3 bases stayed unmatched. The DNA of the CDR3 is TGCGCCAGCAGCTTGGGATCTAGCGGGACCTACAATGAGCAGTTCTTC. It specifies CASSLGSSGTYNEQFF.

This clone was found once. The same CDR3 is also encoded by other DNA sequences in this sample. This chain uses TRBV5-1 with TRBJ2-2; D call uncertain. Germline V CDR1 and CDR2: SGHRS, YFSETQ. Between the trimmed V and J ends, which lost 4 bases and 0 bases, there was a span of 7 bases. CDR3 size: 14 residues. CDR3 residues: CASSPGSNTGELFF. The CDR3 DNA reads TGCGCCAGCAGCCCGGGTTCGAACACCGGGGAGCTGTTTTTT.

The CDR3: CASSSDRREAFF. The CDR3, as DNA: TGTGCCAGCAGCTCGGACAGGCGGGAAGCTTTCTTT. V usage is TRBV7-3 and J usage is TRBJ1-1; 7 bases match TRBD1. The CDR3 totals 12 residues. V was pared by 4 bases and J by 8 bases, with 4 bases of the junction left unmatched. Looked up from germline, CDR1 is SGHTA and CDR2 is FQGTGA.